The 28 T cell receptor beta chains below come from one sample, sequenced in a study of cytomegalovirus exposure and HLA in healthy donors. Both 60 Vbeta primers and 13 Jbeta primers went into the PCR. Generated by immunoSEQ multiplex PCR, the TCRdb table keeps only in-frame clones and is missing some. The sample records under 110,000 clones, around three quarters being singletons. Sequencing was carried out using PBMCs. The receptors stem from a boy between 10 and 17 years old in good health and CMV-seronegative.

The table lists this clone with a count of one. The rearrangement links TRBV30 to TRBJ1-5; weak D call: TRBD1 (6 bases). CDR3 length: 13 amino acids. Germline V CDR1 and CDR2: GTSNPN, SVGIG (reference sequence). V dropped 4 bases and J dropped 7 bases, with 14 bases sitting between them. In nucleotides, the CDR3 is TGTGCCTGGACCCCAGCGGGGGGCCAGCCCCAGCATTTT. Its translation: CAWTPAGGQPQHF.

The chain links TRBV30 to TRBJ1-5, with D perhaps TRBD1 (6 bases). Per the germline V gene, CDR1 is GTSNPN and CDR2 is SVGIG (reference sequence). The CDR3 covers 13 residues. V was cut by 1 base and J by 2 bases, with 6 bases left in between. This CDR3 reads CAWSGGRNQPQHF. The CDR3 nucleotides read TGTGCCTGGAGTGGGGGGCGCAATCAGCCCCAGCATTTT.

J is TRBJ2-2 and V is TRBV7-8; TRBD1 agrees at 8 bases. The CDR3 runs 15 residues. The junction had 7 bases not matched to a gene; V was cut back by 5 bases and J by 5 bases. CDR1 SGHVS and CDR2 FQNEAQ come from the germline V gene. CDR3 region: CASSKGTGGTGELFF. The CDR3, as DNA: TGTGCCAGCAGCAAAGGGACAGGAGGAACCGGGGAGCTGTTTTTT.

The rearrangement uses TRBV5-6 and TRBJ1-4; D unresolved. In germline, CDR1 is SGHDT, CDR2 YYEEEE. V was trimmed by 4 bases and J by 5 bases, leaving 18 bases between them. This CDR3 region has 16 residues. The CDR3 DNA follows: TGTGCCAGCAGCACCTTAACCGGGATCTCGAATGAAAAACTGTTTTTT. As protein: CASSTLTGISNEKLFF.

This chain connects TRBV19 to TRBJ2-1; 14 bases map to TRBD2. J lost 6 bases, V lost 5 bases, and 6 bases had no gene match. The CDR3 consists of 16 residues. Looked up from germline, CDR1 is LNHDA and CDR2 is SQIVND (reference sequence). The CDR3: CASSARTSGRINEQFF. CDR3 bases: TGTGCCAGTAGTGCGCGGACTAGCGGGAGGATCAATGAGCAGTTCTTC.

The chain's CDR3 is CASSLGQSIYQPQHF. DNA for the CDR3: TGTGCCAGCAGCCTGGGACAGTCTATTTATCAGCCCCAGCATTTT. The chain joins TRBV5-6 to TRBJ1-5; 7 nucleotides agree with TRBD1. The germline gives CDR1 SGHDT, CDR2 YYEEEE. The V and J ends lost 4 bases and 5 bases, in that order; junction bases with no gene match: 9. This CDR3 is built from 15 residues.

This clone appeared a few times. Lacking the conserved final phenylalanine or tryptophan, this CDR3 likely reflects a read error. Because the CDR3's place on the DNA is in doubt, the DNA is left out and the CDR3 is given as listed by TCRdb. This CDR3 is CARNTDGNYGYTV. J is TRBJ1-2 and V is TRBV2. The germline gives CDR1 SNHLY, CDR2 FYNNEI. The CDR3 is 13 amino acids long, termini counted.

This clone was observed a handful of times. This chain links TRBV21-1 with TRBJ2-7; TRBD1, the table's D call, lacks a check against the DNA. TRBV21-1 is assigned pseudogene status. There are 14 residues in the CDR3. This CDR3 reads CASSKRQASYEQYF. In DNA form, the CDR3 reads TGTGCCAGCAGCAAAAGACAGGCTAGCTACGAGCAGTACTTC.

This sequence joins TRBV13 and TRBJ2-2; 10 bases are shared with TRBD2. The CDR3 is 17 residues long. Trimming removed 2 bases from V and 5 bases from J; junction bases left unmatched: 8. The germline V gene has CDR1 PRHDT and CDR2 FYEKMQ (reference sequence). The CDR3 sequence: CASSLFLAGEQTGELFF. For the CDR3, the DNA is TGTGCCAGCAGCTTATTCCTAGCGGGAGAACAAACCGGGGAGCTGTTTTTT.

The V call is TRBV30, the J call TRBJ2-5; TRBD2 matches 11 bases. The junction had 5 bases not matched to a gene; V was cut back by 0 bases and J by 5 bases. The CDR3 totals 15 residues. Germline assignment: CDR1 GTSNPN and CDR2 SVGIG (reference sequence). The CDR3 here is CAWSVRSGGAETQYF. The CDR3 DNA is TGTGCCTGGAGTGTACGTAGCGGGGGGGCGGAGACCCAGTACTTC.

The CDR3 is CASSQRTGENIQYF. As DNA, the CDR3 is TGCGCCAGCAGCCAACGGACAGGGGAAAACATTCAGTACTTC. The V gene is TRBV4-1, the J gene TRBJ2-4; 9 bases match TRBD1. CDR3 length equals 14 residues. The V segment lost 2 bases and the J segment 5 bases; nucleotides outside the gene matches: 1. Germline loops: CDR1 MGHRA, CDR2 YSYEKL.

This clone showed up just a few times. The V call is TRBV27, the J call TRBJ2-4, with 9 bases identical to TRBD1. The trim removed 5 bases at V and 1 base at J, leaving 12 bases unmatched. Germline assignment: CDR1 MNHEY and CDR2 SMNVEV (reference sequence). CDR3 length equals 18 residues. The CDR3 here is CASSPRGTGTMAKNIQYF. DNA for the CDR3: TGTGCCAGCAGTCCGAGGGGGACAGGGACAATGGCCAAAAACATTCAGTACTTC.

This chain connects TRBV6-8 to TRBJ2-2; TRBD1 matches 8 bases. This CDR3 has 15 amino acids. Per the germline V gene, CDR1 is MNHGY and CDR2 is SAAAGT. V shed 7 bases and J 1 base; nucleotides not matched to a gene: 5. The DNA of the CDR3 is TGTGCCAGCATAACGGGACAGGTGAACACCGGGGAGCTGTTTTTT. It is translated as CASITGQVNTGELFF.

V gene TRBV9 combines with J gene TRBJ2-7; the match to TRBD2 covers 7 bases. V dropped 3 bases and J dropped 2; count of bases not matched to a gene: 5. The CDR3 extends over 14 amino acids. Germline assignment: CDR1 SGDLS and CDR2 YYNGEE. The CDR3 DNA follows: TGTGCCAGCAGCGCCGCACTAGCGACCTACGAGCAGTACTTC. Translating gives CASSAALATYEQYF.

V gene TRBV28 combines with J gene TRBJ2-1; 8 bases align to TRBD2. Germline V lookup: CDR1 MDHEN, CDR2 SYDVKM. V shed 10 bases, J shed 5 bases, and the junction held 19 bases outside the gene matches. CDR3 length: 17 amino acids. CDR3 sequence: CAIHPTGRGWANNEQFF. The CDR3 DNA reads TGTGCCATACACCCCACCGGGAGGGGATGGGCGAACAATGAGCAGTTCTTC.

This chain links TRBV4-1 with TRBJ1-4; 9 bases match TRBD1. Germline V gene lookup returns CDR1 MGHRA and CDR2 YSYEKL. V shed 0 bases, J shed 4 bases, and the junction held 6 bases outside the gene matches. This CDR3 has 17 amino acids. In DNA form, the CDR3 reads TGCGCCAGCAGCCAAGACAGGACAGGGGCCATTAATGAAAAACTGTTTTTT. Translated, it gives CASSQDRTGAINEKLFF.

The J gene is TRBJ1-1, the V gene TRBV28; no clear D. From germline, CDR1 is MDHEN and CDR2 SYDVKM. V dropped 6 bases and J dropped 10 bases, with 24 bases sitting between them. The CDR3 is made up of 15 amino acids. The CDR3 is CASSLMGGDWAAAFF. The CDR3 nucleotides read TGTGCCAGCAGCCTCATGGGAGGAGATTGGGCAGCAGCTTTCTTT.

This clone was seen a single time. This chain links TRBV28 with TRBJ1-2; D uncertain. CDR3 length: 12 amino acids. Germline V gives CDR1 MDHEN, CDR2 SYDVKM. Deletions cut 6 bases from V and 6 bases from J, with 11 bases between. Here the CDR3 reads CASSPPYNGYTF. The CDR3 DNA reads TGTGCCAGCAGCCCCCCTTACAATGGCTACACCTTC.

There are a few counts of this clone. The genes are TRBV2 and TRBJ1-5; 11 bases are a match to TRBD1. After removal of 6 bases from V and 1 base from J, the junction contained 5 bases not matched to a gene. In germline, CDR1 is SNHLY, CDR2 FYNNEI. The CDR3 contains 16 residues. CDR3 sequence (DNA): TGTGCCAGCAGGGGGACAGGGGGAGCGAGCAATCAGCCCCAGCATTTT. It yields the protein CASRGTGGASNQPQHF.

The table lists this clone with a few counts. This chain joins TRBV25-1 and TRBJ1-3; D remains unclear. Trimming removed 3 bases from V and 0 bases from J, with 9 bases in between. From germline, CDR1 is MGHDK and CDR2 SYGVNS. This CDR3 contains 15 residues. The CDR3: CASSDRGYSGNTIYF. The CDR3, as DNA: TGTGCCAGCAGTGACAGAGGGTACTCTGGAAACACCATATATTTT.

The genes are TRBV27 and TRBJ2-3; D may be TRBD1 (6 bases). This CDR3 is built from 15 residues. V was shortened by 6 bases and J by 1 base, with 14 bases between the two germline ends. From germline, CDR1 is MNHEY and CDR2 SMNVEV (reference sequence). CDR3 nucleotides: TGTGCCAGCAGCCAACAGGGAATCGGCACAGATACGCAGTATTTT. Encoded protein: CASSQQGIGTDTQYF.

The chain has TRBV2 and TRBJ2-2; D unresolved. Trimming took 4 bases from V and 1 from J, leaving 4 bases between them. Germline CDR1 is SNHLY and CDR2 is FYNNEI. The CDR3 spans 13 residues. CDR3 sequence: CASSAVNTGELFF. CDR3 sequence (DNA): TGTGCCAGCAGTGCGGTGAACACCGGGGAGCTGTTTTTT. The whole variable domain, filled in from reference TRBV2 and TRBJ2-2, reads EPEVTQTPSHQVTQMGQEVILRCVPISNHLYFYWYRQILGQKVEFLVSFYNNEISEKSEIFDDQFSVERPDGSNFTLKIRSTKLEDSAMYFCASSAVNTGELFFGEGSRLTVL.

The V call is TRBV4-2, the J call TRBJ1-2; 7 nucleotides align to TRBD1. After removal of 5 bases from V and 6 bases from J, the junction contained 9 bases not matched to a gene. This CDR3 has 14 amino acids. CDR1 and CDR2 (germline): LGHNA, YNFKEQ. CDR3 loop: CASSVRTGDNGYTF. DNA for the CDR3: TGTGCCAGCAGCGTGCGGACAGGAGATAATGGCTACACCTTC.

The J gene is TRBJ2-7, the V gene TRBV27, with 10 bases lining up with TRBD1. CDR1 MNHEY and CDR2 SMNVEV come from the germline V gene (reference sequence). CDR3 length equals 15 residues. Unmatched junction bases numbered 8, after V lost 5 bases and J lost 4 bases. The CDR3 DNA sequence: TGTGCCAGCAGTAGATCCGGGACAGGGGCTTACGAGCAGTACTTC. It specifies CASSRSGTGAYEQYF.

The chain carries TRBV7-9 and TRBJ2-1; 10 bases align to TRBD1. CDR3 length equals 14 residues. V lost 5 bases to trimming and J lost 8 bases; unmatched junction nucleotides: 6. Germline V gene sequence: CDR1 SEHNR, CDR2 FQNEAQ (reference sequence). This CDR3 reads CASSETGGRDEQFF. In DNA, the CDR3 is TGTGCCAGCAGCGAGACAGGGGGCCGGGATGAGCAGTTCTTC.

In this sample, this clone turned up once. CDR3 DNA: TGTGCCAGCAGTGCCCTAGCGGGAGGGCCCTACGAGCAGTACTTC. As protein: CASSALAGGPYEQYF. The chain links TRBV2 to TRBJ2-7, with 12 bases identical to TRBD2. Trimming at V came to 4 bases and at J to 2 bases, leaving 3 bases not matched to a gene. The length of the CDR3 is 15 residues. Germline-derived CDR1 and CDR2 are SNHLY and FYNNEI.

V gene TRBV7-9 combines with J gene TRBJ2-1, with D tentatively TRBD2 (6 bases). The CDR3 has 16 residues. In germline, CDR1 is SEHNR, CDR2 FQNEAQ (reference sequence). Trimming took off 1 base at V and 4 bases at J, with 14 bases between the two ends. This CDR3 reads CASSLVADHPYNEQFF. CDR3 nucleotides: TGTGCCAGCAGCTTAGTAGCGGATCACCCTTACAATGAGCAGTTCTTC.

V usage is TRBV2 and J usage is TRBJ2-1, with 7 positions matching TRBD1. There are 17 residues in the CDR3. The J segment lost 4 bases and the V segment lost 3 bases, leaving 12 bases of the junction unmatched. The germline V gene has CDR1 SNHLY and CDR2 FYNNEI. CDR3 sequence reads: CASSDTGQVTKYNEQFF. The CDR3 nucleotides are TGTGCCAGCAGTGATACAGGACAGGTAACAAAGTACAATGAGCAGTTCTTC.